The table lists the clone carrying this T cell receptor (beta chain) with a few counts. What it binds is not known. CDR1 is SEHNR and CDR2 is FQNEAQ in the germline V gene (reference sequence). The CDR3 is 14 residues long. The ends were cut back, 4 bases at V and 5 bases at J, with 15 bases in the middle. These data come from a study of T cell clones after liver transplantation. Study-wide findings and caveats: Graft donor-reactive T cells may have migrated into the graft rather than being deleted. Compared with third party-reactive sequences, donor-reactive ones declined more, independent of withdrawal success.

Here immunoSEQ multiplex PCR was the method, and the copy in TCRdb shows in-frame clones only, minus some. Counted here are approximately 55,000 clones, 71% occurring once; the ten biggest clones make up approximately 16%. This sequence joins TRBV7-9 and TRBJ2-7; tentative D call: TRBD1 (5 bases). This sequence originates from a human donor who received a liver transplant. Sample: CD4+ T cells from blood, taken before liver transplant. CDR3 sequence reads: CASSSVRGIHEQYF. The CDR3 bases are TGTGCCAGCAGCTCAGTTAGGGGTATCCACGAGCAGTACTTC.